These 14 T cell receptor beta chains originate from one sample sequenced in a study of blood T cell repertoires in COVID-19. Clones were read by immunoSEQ multiplex PCR, and TCRdb kept only the in-frame ones, dropping some. The data show about 82,000 clones, with about 86% seen just once and about a sixth held by the top ten. The specimen was peripheral blood. These receptors were taken from a woman aged 55-70 years with acute or convalescent COVID-19.

The gene calls are TRBV11-3 and TRBJ1-5; a weak D match, TRBD1 (5 bases). The CDR3 length is 15 residues. The V gene lost 0 bases and the J gene lost 3 bases, with 9 bases spanning the gap. Germline CDR1 reads SGHNT; CDR2 reads YENEEA. CDR3 residues: CASSLDPGINQPQHF. The CDR3 DNA is TGTGCCAGCAGCTTAGATCCAGGGATCAATCAGCCCCAGCATTTT. Combining the CDR3 with reference TRBV11-3 and TRBJ1-5 gives the whole variable domain EAGVVQSPRYKIIEKKQPVAFWCNPISGHNTLYWYLQNLGQGPELLIRYENEEAVDDSQLPKDRFSAERLKGVDSTLKIQPAELGDSAVYLCASSLDPGINQPQHFGDGTRLSIL.

The rearrangement links TRBV10-3 to TRBJ1-1, with D possibly TRBD1 on 6 matching bases. Germline V lookup: CDR1 ENHRY, CDR2 SYGVKD. CDR3 length: 15 residues. Trimming pared 0 bases from V and 2 bases from J, leaving 10 bases between. The CDR3 sequence is CAISESLQGNTEAFF. CDR3 DNA sequence: TGTGCCATCAGTGAGTCGCTACAGGGAAACACTGAAGCTTTCTTT.

The rearrangement joins TRBV12-3 or TRBV12-4 to TRBJ2-7; possible D gene TRBD2, 6 bases. V shed 6 bases and J shed 1 base, with 7 bases lying between them. The CDR3 is 12 amino acids. CDR3 nucleotides: TGTGCCAGCAGCGGGGGTTCCTACGAGCAGTACTTC. This codes for CASSGGSYEQYF.

Points on this clone: In the same sample, other DNA sequences code for this CDR3. The rearrangement uses TRBV9 and TRBJ1-1; 7 nucleotides align to TRBD1. V lost 4 bases and J lost 1; bases outside the gene matches: 7. Germline V gives CDR1 SGDLS, CDR2 YYNGEE. CDR3 length: 15 residues. The chain's CDR3 is CASSPPSGGNTEAFF. The CDR3 nucleotides are TGTGCCAGCAGCCCCCCATCAGGGGGGAACACTGAAGCTTTCTTT.

V gene TRBV7-2 combines with J gene TRBJ1-5; the D gene is possibly TRBD1 (6 bases). Germline V gene sequence: CDR1 SGHTA, CDR2 FQGNSA. Trimming took off 5 bases at V and 7 bases at J, with 18 bases between the two ends. There are 15 residues in the CDR3. The CDR3 nucleotides read TGTGCCAGCAGCCCAAAGACAGGAGTGGGACAGCCCCAGCATTTT. The encoded protein is CASSPKTGVGQPQHF.

The V call is TRBV6-5, the J call TRBJ2-1, with 11 bases that match TRBD1. Germline CDR1 is MNHEY and CDR2 is SVGAGI. This CDR3 has 14 amino acids. After removal of 6 bases from V and 10 bases from J, the junction contained 8 bases not matched to a gene. The CDR3 nucleotides read TGTGCCAGCAGGGGGACAGGGGGAAAACGAGAGCAGTTCTTC. Its protein product is CASRGTGGKREQFF.

This rearrangement joins TRBV6-6 to TRBJ2-1, with a weak D call TRBD2 (6 bases). V was trimmed by 6 bases and J by 5 bases, leaving 8 bases between them. CDR3 size: 12 residues. CDR1 is MNHNY, CDR2 SVGAGI, per germline (reference sequence). The CDR3 loop is CASSRLDNEQFF. The CDR3, as DNA: TGTGCCAGCAGCAGACTAGACAATGAGCAGTTCTTC.

J is TRBJ1-4 and V is TRBV7-2; D is possibly TRBD1 (6 bases). V gave up 1 base and J gave up 10 bases, with 13 bases separating them. The length of the CDR3 is 14 residues. Germline V gene lookup returns CDR1 SGHTA and CDR2 FQGNSA. The CDR3 region has the DNA TGTGCCAGCAGCTTAGGAGGGGGAAACGGAAAACTGTTTTTT. Amino acids: CASSLGGGNGKLFF.

Relative to its sample, this clone is medium-sized. The chain is built from TRBV15 and TRBJ1-2; maybe TRBD1 (6 bases). The CDR3 is made up of 15 amino acids. Germline-derived CDR1 and CDR2 are LNHNV and YYDKDF (reference sequence). V lost 0 bases and J lost 7, with 15 bases in between. The CDR3 region is CATSRDTGNSVGYTF. In DNA form, the CDR3 reads TGTGCCACCAGCAGAGATACAGGGAACTCGGTTGGCTACACCTTC.

The table lists this clone with a few counts. This rearrangement joins TRBV30 to TRBJ1-5; D is possibly TRBD1 (5 bases). Germline V gives CDR1 GTSNPN, CDR2 SVGIG (reference sequence). The CDR3 has 13 amino acids. Trimming removed 5 bases at V and 6 bases at J, with 14 bases between. This chain's CDR3 is CAWATGLGQPQHF. CDR3 bases: TGTGCCTGGGCCACAGGTCTGGGTCAGCCCCAGCATTTT.

The chain is built from TRBV7-2 and TRBJ2-7, with D unresolved. Germline assignment: CDR1 SGHTA and CDR2 FQGNSA. V lost 1 base and J lost 1, with 5 bases in between. The CDR3 spans 13 residues. The CDR3 protein is CASSLDWSYEQYF. Here the CDR3 DNA reads TGTGCCAGCAGCTTAGACTGGTCCTACGAGCAGTACTTC. The whole variable domain, remainder taken from reference TRBV7-2 and TRBJ2-7, is GAGVSQSPSNKVTEKGKDVELRCDPISGHTALYWYRQSLGQGLEFLIYFQGNSAPDKSGLPSDRFSAERTGGSVSTLTIQRTQQEDSAVYLCASSLDWSYEQYFGPGTRLTVT.

The chain employs TRBV14 and TRBJ1-5; perhaps TRBD1 as D (6 bases). The CDR3 contains 12 residues. Germline values: CDR1 SGHDN, CDR2 FVKESK. Trimming took off 2 bases at V and 15 bases at J, with 14 bases between the two ends. CDR3 DNA sequence: TGTGCCAGCAGCCAATTCGACAGGATAGGGCATTTT. It is translated as CASSQFDRIGHF.

The genes are TRBV27 and TRBJ2-5; D is ambiguous. V was trimmed by 5 bases and J by 4 bases, leaving 11 bases between them. Germline values: CDR1 MNHEY, CDR2 SMNVEV (reference sequence). There are 13 residues in the CDR3. CDR3 bases: TGTGCCAGCAGTCCCTCCTTCCGAGAGACCCAGTACTTC. Its translation is CASSPSFRETQYF.

The chain couples TRBV5-6 to TRBJ2-1; 14 bases fit TRBD2. The CDR3 runs 14 residues. The trim removed 5 bases at V and 10 bases at J, leaving 5 bases unmatched. CDR1 and CDR2 from the germline V gene are SGHDT and YYEEEE. This CDR3 is CASSRLAGGVEQFF. Here the CDR3 DNA reads TGTGCCAGCAGTCGACTAGCGGGAGGGGTGGAGCAGTTCTTC.